The sequence of this TCR beta chain was determined in a study of T-cell memory formation after mild COVID-19. Study background: TCR clusters showed largely donor specificity. Study conclusions and caveats: Pre-infection memory showed some responding clones, and this suggested that cross-reactive memory joined.

Remarks on this clonotype: The antigen is unknown.

From 5'RACE with constant-segment primers came TCR alpha and TCR beta cDNA libraries that carried sample barcodes and UMIs. TCRdb re-called the 5' RACE reads through MiXCR, storing one row per CDR3 protein. The profile shows approximately 60,000 distinct CDR3 sequences, more than 8% of them singletons. This CDR3 spans 11 amino acids. Trimming shortened V by 1 base and J by 11 bases, and 6 bases separated the two germline ends. The germline V gene has CDR1 KGHSY and CDR2 FQNENV. The sample was PBMCs or a T cell subset sorted from them (not recorded which). V gene TRBV16 combines with J gene TRBJ2-1; D gene uncertain. The source is a young man who had mild COVID-19 (a few samples of this study predate the infection). Cell type and time point are not known. The CDR3 spells CASSQFQQQFF. The CDR3 DNA reads as TGTGCCAGCAGCCAATTTCAGCAGCAGTTCTTC. Looking up the rest from reference TRBV16 and TRBJ2-1 gives the full variable domain: GEEVAQTPKHLVRGEGQKAKLYCAPIKGHSYVFWYQQVLKNEFKFLISFQNENVFDETGMPKERFSAKCLPNSPCSLEIQATKLEDSAVYFCASSQFQQQFFGPGTRLTVL.